Listed below are T cell receptor beta chains from one sample, sequenced in a study of T cell repertoires in cytomegalovirus infection. TCRdb reprocessed the reads with MiXCR, giving one entry per CDR3 protein. The data contain 450,000 to 600,000 distinct CDR3 sequences, approximately 10% of them singletons. Sequenced: PBMCs. The receptors derive from a human donor in good health (CMV status not recorded). Some clones in this sample may be carry-over from other donors' samples. CDR3s include the opening cysteine and the closing phenylalanine or tryptophan.

TRBV24-1	TRBJ1-5	CATSPGYHQPQHF
TRBV7-9	TRBJ2-1	CASSFEGGGNEQFF
TRBV6-1	TRBJ1-5	CASSEAGLRNQPQHF
TRBV6-5	TRBJ2-7	CASSRGTGEQYF
TRBV7-2	TRBJ1-1	CASSSQIVGNTEAFF
TRBV7-9	TRBJ2-4	CASSHPGERELGKNIQYF
TRBV12-3/TRBV12-4	TRBJ2-3	CASSARRASTDTQYF
TRBV11-2	TRBJ2-2	CASSLTPISTGELFF
TRBV7-9	TRBJ1-6	CASSLGNGGGSPLHF
TRBV7-8	TRBJ2-1	CASSLGSGGHNEQFF
TRBV12-3/TRBV12-4	TRBJ2-5	CASRLRMPQETQYF
TRBV5-5	TRBJ2-7	CASSLGLGVFYEQYF
TRBV5-1	TRBJ1-6	CASSLGSSDPESPLHF
TRBV12-3/TRBV12-4	TRBJ1-2	CASSVQGIYGYTF